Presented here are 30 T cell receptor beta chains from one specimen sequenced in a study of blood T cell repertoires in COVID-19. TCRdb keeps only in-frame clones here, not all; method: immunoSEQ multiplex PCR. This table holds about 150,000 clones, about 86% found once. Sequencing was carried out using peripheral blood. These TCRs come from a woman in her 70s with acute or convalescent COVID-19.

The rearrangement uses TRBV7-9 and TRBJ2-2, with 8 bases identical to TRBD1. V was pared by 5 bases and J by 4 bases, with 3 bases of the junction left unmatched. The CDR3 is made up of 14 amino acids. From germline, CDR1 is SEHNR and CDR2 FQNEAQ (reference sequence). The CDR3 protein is CASSQGASTGELFF. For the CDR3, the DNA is TGTGCCAGCAGCCAGGGGGCGAGCACCGGGGAGCTGTTTTTT.

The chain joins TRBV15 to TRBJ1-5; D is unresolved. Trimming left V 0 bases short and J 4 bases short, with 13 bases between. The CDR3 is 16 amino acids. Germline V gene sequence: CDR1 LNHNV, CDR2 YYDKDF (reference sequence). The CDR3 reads CATSREKWAGNQPQHF. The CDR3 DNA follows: TGTGCCACCAGCAGAGAGAAGTGGGCAGGAAATCAGCCCCAGCATTTT. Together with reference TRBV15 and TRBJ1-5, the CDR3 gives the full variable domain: DAMVIQNPRYQVTQFGKPVTLSCSQTLNHNVMYWYQQKSSQAPKLLFHYYDKDFNNEADTPDNFQSRRPNTSFCFLDIRSPGLGDTAMYLCATSREKWAGNQPQHFGDGTRLSIL.

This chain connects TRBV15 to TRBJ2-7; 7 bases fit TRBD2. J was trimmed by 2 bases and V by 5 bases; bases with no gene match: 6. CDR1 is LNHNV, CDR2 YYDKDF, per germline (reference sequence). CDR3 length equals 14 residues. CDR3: CATSQSGTTYEQYF. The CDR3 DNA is TGTGCCACCAGCCAAAGCGGGACCACCTACGAGCAGTACTTC.

CDR3 region: CASSHGGFATNEKLFF. CDR3 nucleotides: TGTGCCAGCAGCCACGGGGGGTTTGCAACTAATGAAAAACTGTTTTTT. The chain employs TRBV9 and TRBJ1-4; possibly TRBD1 for D (5 bases). This CDR3 spans 16 amino acids. The V and J ends lost 4 bases and 0 bases respectively, with 13 bases between them. Germline lookup yields CDR1 SGDLS and CDR2 YYNGEE.

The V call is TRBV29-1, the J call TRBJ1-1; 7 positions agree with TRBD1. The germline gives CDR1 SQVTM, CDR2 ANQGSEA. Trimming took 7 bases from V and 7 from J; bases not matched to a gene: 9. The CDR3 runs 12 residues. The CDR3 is CSGRTGKNEAFF. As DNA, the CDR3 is TGCAGCGGACGGACAGGAAAAAATGAAGCTTTCTTT.

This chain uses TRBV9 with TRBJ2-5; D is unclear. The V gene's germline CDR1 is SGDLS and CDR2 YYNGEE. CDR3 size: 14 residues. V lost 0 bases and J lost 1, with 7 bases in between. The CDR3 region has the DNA TGTGCCAGCAGCGTAGGAGTCTTCCAAGAGACCCAGTACTTC. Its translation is CASSVGVFQETQYF.

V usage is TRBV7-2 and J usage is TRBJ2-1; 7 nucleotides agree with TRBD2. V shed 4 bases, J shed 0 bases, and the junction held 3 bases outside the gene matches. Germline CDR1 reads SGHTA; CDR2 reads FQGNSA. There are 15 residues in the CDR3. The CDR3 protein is CASSYSGSSYNEQFF. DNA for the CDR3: TGTGCCAGCAGCTATAGCGGGTCCTCCTACAATGAGCAGTTCTTC.

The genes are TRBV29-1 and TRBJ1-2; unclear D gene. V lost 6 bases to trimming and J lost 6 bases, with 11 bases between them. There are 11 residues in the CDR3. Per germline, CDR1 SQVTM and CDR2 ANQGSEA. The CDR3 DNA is TGCAGCGTGCGGGATACGGATGGCTACACCTTC. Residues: CSVRDTDGYTF.

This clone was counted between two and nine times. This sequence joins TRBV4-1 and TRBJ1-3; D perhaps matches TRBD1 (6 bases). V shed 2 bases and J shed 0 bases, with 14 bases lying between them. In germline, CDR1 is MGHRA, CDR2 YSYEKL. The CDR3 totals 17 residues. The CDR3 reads CASSQQITGNSGNTIYF. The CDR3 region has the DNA TGCGCCAGCAGCCAACAAATTACAGGGAACTCTGGAAACACCATATATTTT.

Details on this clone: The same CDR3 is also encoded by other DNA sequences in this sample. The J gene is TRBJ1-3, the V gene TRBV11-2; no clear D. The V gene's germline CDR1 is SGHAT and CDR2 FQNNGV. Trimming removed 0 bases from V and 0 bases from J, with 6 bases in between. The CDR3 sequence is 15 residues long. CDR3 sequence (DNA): TGTGCCAGCAGCTTAGACAGATCCTCTGGAAACACCATATATTTT. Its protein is CASSLDRSSGNTIYF.

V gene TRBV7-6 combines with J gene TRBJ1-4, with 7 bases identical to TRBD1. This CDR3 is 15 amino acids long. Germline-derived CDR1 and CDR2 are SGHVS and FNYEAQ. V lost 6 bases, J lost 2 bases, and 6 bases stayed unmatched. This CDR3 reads CASRQTGVTNEKLFF. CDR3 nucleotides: TGTGCCAGCAGACAAACAGGGGTCACTAATGAAAAACTGTTTTTT.

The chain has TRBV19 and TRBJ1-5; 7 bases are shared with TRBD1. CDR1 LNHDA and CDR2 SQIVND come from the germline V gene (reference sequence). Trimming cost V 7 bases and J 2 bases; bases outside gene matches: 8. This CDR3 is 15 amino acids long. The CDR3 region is CASKDRALGNQPQHF. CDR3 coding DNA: TGTGCCAGTAAAGACAGGGCCCTTGGCAATCAGCCCCAGCATTTT. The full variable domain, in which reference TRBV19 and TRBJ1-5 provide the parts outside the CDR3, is DGGITQSPKYLFRKEGQNVTLSCEQNLNHDAMYWYRQDPGQGLRLIYYSQIVNDFQKGDIAEGYSVSREKKESFPLTVTSAQKNPTAFYLCASKDRALGNQPQHFGDGTRLSIL.

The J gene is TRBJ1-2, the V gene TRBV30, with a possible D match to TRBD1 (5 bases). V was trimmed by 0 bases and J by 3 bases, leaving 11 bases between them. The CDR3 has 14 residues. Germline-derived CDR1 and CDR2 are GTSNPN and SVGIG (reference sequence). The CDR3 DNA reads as TGTGCCTGGAGTGTAGAGGTAGGGGACTATGGCTACACCTTC. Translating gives CAWSVEVGDYGYTF.

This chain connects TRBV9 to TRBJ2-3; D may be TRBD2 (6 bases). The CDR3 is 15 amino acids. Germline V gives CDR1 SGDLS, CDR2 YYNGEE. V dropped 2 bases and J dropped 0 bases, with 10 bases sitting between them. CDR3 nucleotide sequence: TGTGCCAGCAGCGTTCTAGCGTCTAGCACAGATACGCAGTATTTT. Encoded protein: CASSVLASSTDTQYF.

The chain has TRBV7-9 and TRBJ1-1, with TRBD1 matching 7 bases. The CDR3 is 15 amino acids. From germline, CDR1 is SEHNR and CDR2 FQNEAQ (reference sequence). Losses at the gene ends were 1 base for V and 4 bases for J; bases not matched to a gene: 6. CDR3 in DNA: TGTGCCAGCAGCTTAGTGGGATCAGGGGGCACTGAAGCTTTCTTT. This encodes CASSLVGSGGTEAFF.

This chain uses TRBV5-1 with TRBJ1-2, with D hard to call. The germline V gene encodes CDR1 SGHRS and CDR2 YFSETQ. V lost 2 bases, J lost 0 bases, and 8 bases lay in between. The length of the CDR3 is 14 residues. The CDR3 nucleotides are TGCGCCAGCAGCTTCTCAGGCTCTAACTATGGCTACACCTTC. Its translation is CASSFSGSNYGYTF.

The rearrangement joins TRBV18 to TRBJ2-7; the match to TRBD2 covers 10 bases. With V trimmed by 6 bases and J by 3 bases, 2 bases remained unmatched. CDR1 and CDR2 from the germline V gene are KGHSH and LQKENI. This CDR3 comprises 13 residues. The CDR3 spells CASSRTSGYEQYF. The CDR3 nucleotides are TGTGCCAGCTCCCGGACTAGCGGCTACGAGCAGTACTTC.

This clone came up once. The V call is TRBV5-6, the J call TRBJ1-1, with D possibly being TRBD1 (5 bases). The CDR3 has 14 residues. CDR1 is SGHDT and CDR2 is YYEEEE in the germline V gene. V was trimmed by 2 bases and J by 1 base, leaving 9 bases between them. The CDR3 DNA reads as TGTGCCAGCAGCTTTAAACAGGCGAACACTGAAGCTTTCTTT. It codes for CASSFKQANTEAFF. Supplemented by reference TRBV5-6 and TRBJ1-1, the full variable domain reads DAGVTQSPTHLIKTRGQQVTLRCSPKSGHDTVSWYQQALGQGPQFIFQYYEEEERQRGNFPDRFSGHQFPNYSSELNVNALLLGDSALYLCASSFKQANTEAFFGQGTRLTVV.

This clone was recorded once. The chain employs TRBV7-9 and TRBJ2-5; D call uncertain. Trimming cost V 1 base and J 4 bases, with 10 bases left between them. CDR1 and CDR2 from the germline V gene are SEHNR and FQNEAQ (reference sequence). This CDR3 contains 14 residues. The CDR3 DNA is TGTGCCAGCAGCTTAGGGGTCGCAGGAGAGACCCAGTACTTC. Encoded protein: CASSLGVAGETQYF.

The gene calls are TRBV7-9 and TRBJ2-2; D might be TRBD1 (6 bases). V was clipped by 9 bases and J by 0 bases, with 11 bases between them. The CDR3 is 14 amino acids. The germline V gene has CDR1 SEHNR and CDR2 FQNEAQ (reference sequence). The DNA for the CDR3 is TGTGCCAGAAACGACAGGACGAACACCGGGGAGCTGTTTTTT. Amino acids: CARNDRTNTGELFF.

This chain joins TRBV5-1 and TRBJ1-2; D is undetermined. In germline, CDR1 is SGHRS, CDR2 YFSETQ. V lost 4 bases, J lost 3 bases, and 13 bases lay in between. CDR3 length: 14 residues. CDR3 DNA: TGCGCCAGCAGCCTACTGACACCGGACTATGGCTACACCTTC. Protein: CASSLLTPDYGYTF.

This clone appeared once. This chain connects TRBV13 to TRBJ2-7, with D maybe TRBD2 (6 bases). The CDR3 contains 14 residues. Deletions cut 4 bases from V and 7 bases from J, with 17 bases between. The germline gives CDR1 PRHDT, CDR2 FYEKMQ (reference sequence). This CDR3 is CASSSGLGTLEQYF. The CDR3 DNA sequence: TGTGCCAGCAGCTCGGGACTGGGGACCTTAGAGCAGTACTTC.

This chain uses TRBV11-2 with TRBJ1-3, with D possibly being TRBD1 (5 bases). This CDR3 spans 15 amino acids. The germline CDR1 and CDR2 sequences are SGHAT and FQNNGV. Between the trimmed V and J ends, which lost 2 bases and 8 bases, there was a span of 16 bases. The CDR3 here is CASSLLGQGRHTIYF. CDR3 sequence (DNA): TGTGCCAGCAGCTTACTAGGCCAGGGTCGGCACACCATATATTTT.

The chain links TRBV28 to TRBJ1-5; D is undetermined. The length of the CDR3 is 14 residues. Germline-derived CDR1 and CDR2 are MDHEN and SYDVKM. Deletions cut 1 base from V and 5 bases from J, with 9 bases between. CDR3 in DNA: TGTGCCAGCAGTTTATATGGCGGTGATCAGCCCCAGCATTTT. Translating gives CASSLYGGDQPQHF.

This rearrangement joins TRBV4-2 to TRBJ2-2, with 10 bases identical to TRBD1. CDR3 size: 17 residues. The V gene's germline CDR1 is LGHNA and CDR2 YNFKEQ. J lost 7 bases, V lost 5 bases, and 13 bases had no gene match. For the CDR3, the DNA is TGTGCCAGCAGCGCCGCAGGGGGACAGGGGCGTAACGGGGAGCTGTTTTTT. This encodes CASSAAGGQGRNGELFF.

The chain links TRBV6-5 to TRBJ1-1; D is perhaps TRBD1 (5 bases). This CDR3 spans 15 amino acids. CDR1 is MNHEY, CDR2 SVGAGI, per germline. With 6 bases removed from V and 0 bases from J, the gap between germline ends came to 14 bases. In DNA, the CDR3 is TGTGCCAGCAGATACAGCAGGGTATTGAACACTGAAGCTTTCTTT. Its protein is CASRYSRVLNTEAFF.

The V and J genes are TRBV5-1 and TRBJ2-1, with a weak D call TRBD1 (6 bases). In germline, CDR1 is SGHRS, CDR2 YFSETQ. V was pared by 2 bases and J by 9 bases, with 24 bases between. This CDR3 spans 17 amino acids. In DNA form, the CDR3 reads TGCGCCAGCAGCTTTCGACAACAGGGTTTAGGGCTTGCTGAGCAGTTCTTC. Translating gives CASSFRQQGLGLAEQFF.

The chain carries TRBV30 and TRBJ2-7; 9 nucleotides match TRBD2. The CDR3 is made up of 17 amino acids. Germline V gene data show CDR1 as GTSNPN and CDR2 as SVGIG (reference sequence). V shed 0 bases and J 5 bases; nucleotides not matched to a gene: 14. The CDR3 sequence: CAWSVRVSGTSSHEQYF. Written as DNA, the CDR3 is TGTGCCTGGAGTGTACGAGTTAGCGGGACTAGCAGCCACGAGCAGTACTTC.

The CDR3 spells CASSLVPIAGEAAGELFF. CDR3 coding DNA: TGCGCCAGCAGCTTGGTGCCGATAGCGGGGGAAGCGGCCGGGGAGCTGTTTTTT. The V call is TRBV5-1, the J call TRBJ2-2; TRBD2 aligns across 9 bases. V gave up 0 bases and J gave up 6 bases; unmatched junction bases: 12. Germline CDR1 and CDR2: SGHRS and YFSETQ. The CDR3 is made up of 18 amino acids.

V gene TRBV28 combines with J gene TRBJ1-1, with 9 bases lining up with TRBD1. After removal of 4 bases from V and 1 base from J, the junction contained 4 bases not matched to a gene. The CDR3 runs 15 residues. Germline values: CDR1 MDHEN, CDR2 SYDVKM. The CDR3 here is CASSWLGQGNTEAFF. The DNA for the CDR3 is TGTGCCAGCAGTTGGCTGGGACAGGGGAACACTGAAGCTTTCTTT.